A selection of T cell receptor beta chains follows, all from one sample in a study of T cells in Graves' hyperthyroidism and ophthalmopathy. TCRdb reprocessed the multiplex PCR reads with MiXCR, giving one entry per CDR3 protein. The sample comprises approximately 400,000 distinct CDR3 sequences, over 13% of which are singletons, and around 30% rests with the top ten. Material for sequencing was blood. The receptor set was obtained from a middle-aged man with Graves' ophthalmopathy. The CDR3 runs from the conserved cysteine through the conserved F or W. Each record gives: clone size, V gene, D gene, J gene, CDR3 DNA, CDR3 protein. The D gene is left open where the match is weak. A clone size is listed for some rows: how often the clone was seen (once, few, many), or a class if it is expanded.

>few|TRBV29-1|TRBD1|TRBJ2-5
TGCAGCGTTATTGGGACAGGGGGCTTTCAGACCCAGTACTTC
CSVIGTGGFQTQYF
>few|TRBV6-7|-|TRBJ2-1
TGTGCCAGCAGTTACTCGCAGGGCCCAAACAATGAGCAGTTCTTC
CASSYSQGPNNEQFF
>-|TRBV2|-|TRBJ2-2
TGTGCCAATCAGCAGAGGGAGTCGAACACCGGGGAGCTGTTTTTT
CANQQRESNTGELFF
>many|TRBV5-5|-|TRBJ2-7
TGTGCCAGCAGCTTGGGGGCATTGCAGGGCCCTACCTACGAGCAGTACTTC
CASSLGALQGPTYEQYF
>-|TRBV19|-|TRBJ1-1
TGTGCCAGTAGACGAGAGGGGACTTTGAACACTGAAGCTTTCTTT
CASRREGTLNTEAFF
>many|TRBV20-1|-|TRBJ2-1
TGCAGTGCTAGACCGGGAAGCGACAATGAGCAGTTCTTC
CSARPGSDNEQFF
>many|TRBV19|-|TRBJ2-2
TGTGCCAGTAGAGCCCCCCAGAGTAGGTCTACCGGGGAGCTGTTTTTT
CASRAPQSRSTGELFF
>many|TRBV12-3/TRBV12-4|-|TRBJ1-1
TGTGCCAGCAGTTTCGGGTTCACTGAAGCTTTCTTT
CASSFGFTEAFF
>-|TRBV3-1|-|TRBJ1-2
TGTGCCAGCAGCCGGGGACGGACAGCCTATGGCTACACCTTC
CASSRGRTAYGYTF
>many|TRBV27|-|TRBJ2-1
TGTGCCAGCAATTGGGAAGGACAGATCTCCTACAATGAGCAGTTCTTC
CASNWEGQISYNEQFF
>few|TRBV29-1|-|TRBJ2-4
TGCGGGAGACCGCTACCCACGTCCAAAAACATTCAGTACTTC
CGRPLPTSKNIQYF
>few|TRBV20-1|TRBD2|TRBJ2-5
TGCAGTGCTAGTAGGGAGGGTGGGTTGGATGAGACCCAGTACTTC
CSASREGGLDETQYF
>few|TRBV29-1|-|TRBJ2-3
TGCAGCCACGGTTCAGATACGCAGTATTTT
CSHGSDTQYF
>few|TRBV5-1|-|TRBJ2-7
TGCGCCAGCAGACTAGATCCGGGACTGGGTGTGTACGAGCAGTACTTC
CASRLDPGLGVYEQYF
>many|TRBV20-1|TRBD1|TRBJ1-5
TGCAGTGCTAGCAAGGGGACAGCCGCTGGGGATCAGCCCCAGCATTTT
CSASKGTAAGDQPQHF
>many|TRBV27|-|TRBJ1-1
TGTGCCAGCAGTCTCCAGAGGAACACTGAAGCTTTCTTT
CASSLQRNTEAFF
>many|TRBV28|TRBD1|TRBJ2-7
TGTGCCAGCAGTCCATCGGGACAGGGGCACGACGAGCAGTACTTC
CASSPSGQGHDEQYF
>many|TRBV12-3/TRBV12-4|TRBD1|TRBJ1-2
TGTGCCAGCAGGGGGACAGGGGGCTATGGCTACACCTTC
CASRGTGGYGYTF
>few|TRBV2|TRBD2|TRBJ2-2
TGTGCCAGCAGGGGACTAGCTATGAACACCGGGGAGCTGTTTTTT
CASRGLAMNTGELFF
>once|TRBV12-3/TRBV12-4|TRBD2|TRBJ2-1
TGTGCCAGCAGAATCACCGGGACTAGCGGGCGTAGTGAGCAGTTCTTC
CASRITGTSGRSEQFF
>many|TRBV6-1|TRBD2|TRBJ2-7
TGTGCCAGCAGTGAAAAAGGACTAGCGGGAGACCCTCGGGCCTACGAGCAGTACTTC
CASSEKGLAGDPRAYEQYF
>-|TRBV29-1|TRBD1|TRBJ1-5
TGCAGCGTGCGCTTAGGGACAGCTGGTAATCAGCCCCAGCATTTT
CSVRLGTAGNQPQHF
>many|TRBV29-1|-|TRBJ2-3
TGCAGCGCCCGCACAGATACGCAGTATTTT
CSARTDTQYF
>few|TRBV6-1|-|TRBJ2-7
TGTGCCAGCAGCACCCGGGACACCGCCTACGAGCAGTACTTC
CASSTRDTAYEQYF
>many|TRBV20-1|-|TRBJ1-2
TGCAGTGCTAGAGATTACCGGGGGTCCAGTAACTATGGCTACACCTTC
CSARDYRGSSNYGYTF
>-|TRBV19|-|TRBJ1-5
TGTGCCAGTAGTAGAGGAGAAAATCAGCCCCAGCATTTT
CASSRGENQPQHF
>many|TRBV7-9|TRBD2|TRBJ2-7
TGTGCCAGCAGCCCCGGGACTAGCGGGATTTTGTCCTACGAGCAGTACTTC
CASSPGTSGILSYEQYF
>many|TRBV20-1|TRBD2|TRBJ2-1
TGCAGTGCCCAGAAGGGAGCGGGAGGGCCTGGCAACAATGAGCAGTTCTTC
CSAQKGAGGPGNNEQFF
>many|TRBV5-6|TRBD1|TRBJ1-1
TGTGCCAGCAGCCCAGAGGGACAGGGAGCCAACACTGAAGCTTTCTTT
CASSPEGQGANTEAFF
>-|TRBV7-6|-|TRBJ2-1
TGTGCCAGCAGCTCGATGGCAGGTGATGAGCAGTTCTTC
CASSSMAGDEQFF
>once|TRBV3-1|TRBD1|TRBJ1-1
TGTGCCAGCAGCCGGGGGGACAGGAACACTGAAGCTTTCTTT
CASSRGDRNTEAFF
>many|TRBV15|-|TRBJ2-7
TGTGCCACCAGCTTTCAAGGGGGATACGAGCAGTACTTC
CATSFQGGYEQYF
>many|TRBV12-3/TRBV12-4|-|TRBJ2-3
TGTGCCAGCACTTCCAGCAGGGCTCCCGAGGAAGCGCGCTCACACACAGATACGCAGTATTTT
CASTSSRAPEEARSHTDTQYF
>few|TRBV14|-|TRBJ2-7
TGTGCCAGCAGCCATACAGGACGGCGGATATCCTACGAGCAGTACTTC
CASSHTGRRISYEQYF
>-|TRBV6-1|-|TRBJ2-6
TGTGCCAGCAGAAACACAGGGACGGCTGGGGCCAACGTCCTGACTTTC
CASRNTGTAGANVLTF
>many|TRBV20-1|TRBD2|TRBJ2-1
TGCAGTGCTAGACGGACTAGCGGGTACCAGCAGTTCTTC
CSARRTSGYQQFF
>-|TRBV2|-|TRBJ2-2
TGTGCCAGCAGTGAGGGGACTTCCAACACCGGGGAGCTGTTTTTT
CASSEGTSNTGELFF
>few|TRBV5-6|-|TRBJ1-1
TGTGCCAGCAGCGGGGGGGGGACACCCAGATGGTCCACTGAAGCTTTCTTT
CASSGGGTPRWSTEAFF
>-|TRBV5-5|TRBD2|TRBJ2-2
TGTGACAGCAGCCTGCGGGAGGGCCCAGGGGAGCTGTTTTTT
CDSSLREGPGELFF
>many|TRBV9|-|TRBJ1-2
TGTGCCAGCAGCCGCCGGGACGGTTTCTATGGCTACACCTTC
CASSRRDGFYGYTF
>many|TRBV29-1|TRBD1|TRBJ2-5
TGCAGCGTTGAGGGGACAGCAGGGGTCGAGACCCAGTACTTC
CSVEGTAGVETQYF
>many|TRBV20-1|-|TRBJ2-3
TGCAGTGCCCAACTCGAGGTGCAGGATACGCAGTATTTT
CSAQLEVQDTQYF
>many|TRBV6-1|-|TRBJ2-1
TGTGCCAGCAGGGAGGACTGGAGTGAGCAGTTCTTC
CASREDWSEQFF
>many|TRBV3-1|-|TRBJ2-5
TGTGCCAGCAGCCATGATGTCCCGACGGAGACCCAGTACTTC
CASSHDVPTETQYF
>few|TRBV19|TRBD1|TRBJ1-2
TGTGCCAGTAGTTTAGGTAAAGGATCCTGGACAGGGAAGAGCTACACCTTC
CASSLGKGSWTGKSYTF
>few|TRBV5-1|-|TRBJ2-5
TGCGCCAGCAGCCAGCTAACGAGGGGGCAAGAGACCCAGTACTTC
CASSQLTRGQETQYF
>-|TRBV19|-|TRBJ2-3
TGTGCCAGTAGTATATCCATCACAGATACGCAGTATTTT
CASSISITDTQYF